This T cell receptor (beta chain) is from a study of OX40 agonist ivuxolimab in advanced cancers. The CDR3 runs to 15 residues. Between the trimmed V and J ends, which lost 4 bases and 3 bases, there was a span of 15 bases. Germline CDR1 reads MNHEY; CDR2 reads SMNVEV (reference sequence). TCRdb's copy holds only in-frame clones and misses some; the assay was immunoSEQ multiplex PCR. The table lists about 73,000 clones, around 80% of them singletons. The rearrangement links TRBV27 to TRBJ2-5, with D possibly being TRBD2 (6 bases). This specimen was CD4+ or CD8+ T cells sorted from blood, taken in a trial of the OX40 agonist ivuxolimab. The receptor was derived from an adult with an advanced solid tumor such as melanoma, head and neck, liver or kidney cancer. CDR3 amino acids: CASSSLGTAEETQYF. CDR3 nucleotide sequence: TGTGCCAGCAGTTCCCTAGGGACTGCAGAAGAGACCCAGTACTTC.